This is a list of T cell receptor beta chains from one sample in a study of control samples from healthy donors and cancer patients. Repertoires were generated with immunoSEQ multiplex PCR, while TCRdb's copy carries only in-frame clones and drops some. Of around 110,000 clones listed, 88% are singletons. The material sequenced was blood. These receptors were obtained from a woman in her 70s in good health. Both conserved end residues are part of each CDR3. A D gene is named only where the DNA matches it firmly. Clone size, where shown, is once, few, many, or a class for clones that have expanded.

d_gene	abundance	v_gene	j_gene	CDR3nt	CDR3aa
NA	NA	TRBV9	TRBJ1-2	TGTGCCAGCAGCGTAGCCGCAGCGGTACAGACCTATGGCTACACCTTC	CASSVAAAVQTYGYTF
TRBD1	NA	TRBV18	TRBJ2-1	TGTGCCAGCCGGAGAGGGACAGGGGGCCGAAATGAGCAGTTCTTC	CASRRGTGGRNEQFF
NA	NA	TRBV19	TRBJ1-1	TGTGCCAGTAGTAACCGGGCCTCGGCTGCTTTCTTT	CASSNRASAAFF
NA	NA	TRBV7-2	TRBJ1-1	TGTGCCAGCAGCTTCCAGGACAAAAACACTGAAGCTTTCTTT	CASSFQDKNTEAFF
NA	NA	TRBV18	TRBJ1-5	TGTGCCAGCTCACCGACGCACGATCAGCCCCAGCATTTT	CASSPTHDQPQHF
TRBD1	NA	TRBV9	TRBJ2-1	TGTGCCAGCAGCGTAGTACAGGGGAGCCACAATGAGCAGTTCTTC	CASSVVQGSHNEQFF
NA	NA	TRBV6-5	TRBJ1-6	TGTGCCAGCAGTACAAGGACAGCCTATAATTCACCCCTCCACTTT	CASSTRTAYNSPLHF
NA	few	TRBV3-1/TRBV3-2	TRBJ2-1	TGTGCCAGCAGCCAAGTGATGCTCCTCGGAAATGAGCAGTTCTTC	CASSQVMLLGNEQFF
NA	NA	TRBV21-1	TRBJ2-6	TGTGCCAGCAGCAAAGGTGACCCAGCGGGCTCTGGGGCCAACGTCCTGACTTTC	CASSKGDPAGSGANVLTF
NA	NA	TRBV7-3	TRBJ2-2	TGTGCCAGCAGCTTGGGGCAGGGAATGGGATTCACCGGGGAGCTGTTTTTT	CASSLGQGMGFTGELFF
NA	NA	TRBV12-3/TRBV12-4	TRBJ2-3	TGTGCCAGCAGGACGTCATATACGCAGTATTTT	CASRTSYTQYF
TRBD1	once	TRBV9	TRBJ1-2	TGTGCCAGCAGCGCGCGGGACAGCCCGGGCTATGGCTACACCTTC	CASSARDSPGYGYTF
NA	NA	TRBV5-1	TRBJ2-3	TGCGCCAGCAGCTTGGCTGGGTTCACAGATACGCAGTATTTT	CASSLAGFTDTQYF
NA	once	TRBV6-6	TRBJ1-1	TGTGCCAGCAGAAAAGGGACCCACACTGAAGCTTTCTTT	CASRKGTHTEAFF
TRBD2	NA	TRBV5-4	TRBJ2-5	TGTGCCAGCAGCTTTCGGAGCGGGGGGGCAGGAGAGACCCAGTACTTC	CASSFRSGGAGETQYF
TRBD2	NA	TRBV19	TRBJ2-1	TGTGCCAGTAGTATGAGTGCCCTAGCGGGCTCCTACAATGAGCAGTTCTTC	CASSMSALAGSYNEQFF
NA	NA	TRBV9	TRBJ1-5	TGTGCCAGGAGATCAAATACCGCAGAGCCCCAGCATTTT	CARRSNTAEPQHF
NA	NA	TRBV18	TRBJ1-1	TGTGCCAGCTCACCCCCCCCGCGAAGGGGGAACACTGAAGCTTTCTTT	CASSPPPRRGNTEAFF
TRBD1	once	TRBV18	TRBJ2-2	TGTGCCAGCTCACCTGTCGGACAGGGCCCGGGGGAGCTGTTTTTT	CASSPVGQGPGELFF
NA	NA	TRBV5-1	TRBJ2-2	TGCGCCAGCAGCTTGGACACCGGGGAGCTGTTTTTT	CASSLDTGELFF
NA	NA	TRBV2	TRBJ1-6	TGTGCCAGCAGCCCGGGCTCCGATAATTCACCCCTCCACTTT	CASSPGSDNSPLHF
NA	NA	TRBV3-1/TRBV3-2	TRBJ1-2	TGTGCCAGCAGCCTCGGTACGGTCAACTATGGCTACACCTTC	CASSLGTVNYGYTF
TRBD2	NA	TRBV4-3	TRBJ2-3	TGCGCCAGCAGCCCCCTGGGCGGGGGGAGCACAGATACGCAGTATTTT	CASSPLGGGSTDTQYF